These T cell receptor beta chains were read from a single sample in a study of regulatory T cells in long-lasting Graves disease. TCRdb reprocessed the multiplex PCR reads with MiXCR, giving one entry per CDR3 protein. This sample has under 300,000 distinct CDR3 sequences, with roughly 21% found just once. Sequences were derived from peripheral blood mononuclear cells (PBMCs), sampled at new diagnosis, from a patient treated with antithyroid drugs. The receptors come from a female donor with Graves disease. The CDR3 runs from the conserved cysteine through the conserved F or W. The D gene is left open where the match is weak.

>TRBD1|TRBV12-3/TRBV12-4
CASSPAGGGNQPQHF
>TRBD2|TRBV6-1
CASTTGTRNYEQYF
>.|TRBV12-3/TRBV12-4
CASSPENTIYF
>TRBD2|TRBV19
CASSRSSGGYNEQFF
>.|TRBV5-1
CASSLAGGGGELFF
>TRBD1|TRBV20-1
CSARLQGTRLGTEAFF
>TRBD1|TRBV20-1
CSARDWGQGTRGNQPQHF
>TRBD1|TRBV12-3/TRBV12-4
CASSMGQDRAFF
>TRBD2|TRBV6-1
CASRSFFDGRGESYEQYF
>.|TRBV7-2
CASSNNLGTEAFF
>.|TRBV6-2/TRBV6-3
CASRWREGYEQYF
>.|TRBV6-1
CASSPGATGYTF
>.|TRBV20-1
CSASPKTAGTEQETQYF
>.|TRBV20-1
CSASIRAGGYTF
>TRBD1|TRBV13
CASSFWQGANEQYF
>.|TRBV20-1
CSVPRVNYGYTF
>.|TRBV7-9
CASSSRDKVSNVLTF
>.|TRBV19
CASSPRASYEQYF
>TRBD2|TRBV4-2
CASSQKVPKRGELRETQYF
>TRBD1|TRBV27
CASSPWDRVAPNTEAFF
>TRBD1|TRBV12-3/TRBV12-4
CASSMGQAEAFF
>TRBD2|TRBV7-3
CASSRTPAGGSTGANVLTF
>.|TRBV10-3
CAISESGSEQYF
>.|TRBV4-3
CASTGSLGDTIYF
>TRBD1|TRBV5-6
CASTPQGQGNYEQYF
>.|TRBV27
CASSASVVGTDTQYF
>.|TRBV29-1
CSVGQWGSVYEQYF
>.|TRBV11-2
CASSLEVGEQYF
>TRBD2|TRBV11-3
CASSLDDGTSGRWSGANVLTF
>.|TRBV28
CASSQTDLKKLFF
>.|TRBV11-2
CASSPPHGQLYAEQYF
>.|TRBV6-9
CASSYGRTTNSYNEQFF
>.|TRBV3-1
CASSQEGTPNTEAFF
>.|TRBV18
CASSPVTEATEAFF
>TRBD1|TRBV9
CASSPRGQGGSPLHF
>TRBD2|TRBV6-5
CASSSLTSVVTQYF
>.|TRBV30
CAWRRAGGDTQYF
>TRBD2|TRBV5-5
CASSLGLTGGDNEQFF
>.|TRBV2
CASSGLAEIYNEQFF
>TRBD2|TRBV20-1
CSATIPSGRGETQYF
>TRBD1|TRBV5-5
CASSLAGQGDEQFF
>.|TRBV7-9
CASSLKPAGTGELFF
>TRBD2|TRBV20-1
CSARLPAGLAGTDTQYF
>.|TRBV5-1
CASSLGSNQETQYF